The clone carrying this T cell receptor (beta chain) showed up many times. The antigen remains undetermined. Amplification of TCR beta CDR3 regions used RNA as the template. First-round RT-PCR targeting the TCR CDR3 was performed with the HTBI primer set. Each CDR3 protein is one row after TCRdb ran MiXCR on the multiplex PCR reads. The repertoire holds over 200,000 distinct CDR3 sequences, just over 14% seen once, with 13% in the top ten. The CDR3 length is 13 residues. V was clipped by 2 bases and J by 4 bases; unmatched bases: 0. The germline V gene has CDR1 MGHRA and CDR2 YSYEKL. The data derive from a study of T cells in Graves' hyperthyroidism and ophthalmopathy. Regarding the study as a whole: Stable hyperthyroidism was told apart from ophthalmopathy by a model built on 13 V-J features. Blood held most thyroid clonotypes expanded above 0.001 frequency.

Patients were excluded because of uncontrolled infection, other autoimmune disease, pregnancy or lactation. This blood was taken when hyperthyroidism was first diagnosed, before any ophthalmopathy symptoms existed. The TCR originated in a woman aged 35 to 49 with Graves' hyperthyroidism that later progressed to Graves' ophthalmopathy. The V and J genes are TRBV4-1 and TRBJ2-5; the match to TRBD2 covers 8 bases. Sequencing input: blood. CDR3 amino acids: CASSQSGRETQYF. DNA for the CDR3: TGCGCCAGCAGCCAAAGCGGGAGAGAGACCCAGTACTTC.